This T cell receptor (beta chain) was captured in a study of memory CD4+ T cells and cytomegalovirus serostatus (dated by TCRdb to between 2019 and 2020). For the study in its entirety: The cohort comprised around 35 healthy Belgian adults, 9 CMV seropositive and 24 CMV seronegative. CD4+ memory TCRbeta repertoires of a Belgian cohort with known cytomegalovirus serostatus were sequenced in order to replicate a published TCR-based CMV serostatus classifier.

About this clone itself: Its antigen is unknown. Base qualities are not provided; no much larger clone lies one nucleotide away.

Genomic DNA was extracted from sorted cells with the Quick-DNA Microprep Kit. Amplification of TCRbeta DNA was done with the immunoSEQ hsTCRbeta kit, following the protocol from the manufacturer. An Illumina MiSeq instrument was used to sequence the TCRbeta libraries. The paper's data handling went like this. Once out-of-frame sequences had been removed, more than 2 million distinct TCRbeta sequences were left, which works out to an average of around 70,000 per individual. Two values were used to score each individual: the count of 150 to 200 previously reported CMV-associated TCRbeta sequences and the total count of productive distinct TCRbeta sequences. A beta-binomial model was reimplemented in Python, and random forests from scikit-learn, run with default parameters, were trained on data from the US cohort. Classifier performance on the Belgian cohort was summarized as median AUC with percentile confidence intervals calculated over 10,000 bootstrap iterations. This immuneACCESS table, as held by TCRdb, lists in-frame sequences with V and J called but not all clones. Of the missing ones, under half trace to an unresolved V gene in checked studies; the others have no known cause. That table furnishes V, J and clone size, whereas the DNA furnished D and trimming. This sample has over 40,000 clones in its table, and 82% of those were observed once. The top ten clones comprise approximately 0.55% of the sample.

The study at large found these results: On the Belgian cohort, the classifier built on the original framework reached a median bootstrapped AUC of nearly 0.96, with a 95% CI of 0.76-1.00. Results were interpreted as suggesting that the CMV-associated TCR signature is largely present in the CD4+ memory repertoire. Of more than 150 previously reported CMV-associated TCRbeta sequences, some 67 appeared in the CD4+ memory repertoires, each in one to five individuals. Only CD4+CD45RO+ memory cells were sequenced, unlike the original study, which covered naive and memory CD4+ and CD8+ populations. For CMV serostatus prediction, a median bootstrapped AUC of 0.95 was reached with the original framework, and a median bootstrapped AUC of approximately 0.9 was reached with a US-trained random forest.

Spanning cysteine to phenylalanine, the CDR3 consists of 15 amino acids. Only the CDR3 DNA is retained, 45 bases long and in frame from the first base. Based on the germline V gene, the CDR1 and CDR2 sequences are SGHVS and FQNEAQ. V trim: 5 bases; J trim: 5 bases; unmatched bases: 6. Single viable CD3+CD4+CD8-CD45RO+ cells were sorted as memory CD4+ T cells on a FACSAria II. CMV serostatus was determined with a Roche Elecsys assay detecting serum IgG against CMV pp150, pp28, p38 and p52. Once the samples were thawed, total CD4+ T cells were enriched through positive selection using CD4 magnetic microbeads. The samples came from a separate study whose specific focus was interrogating the CD4+ T cell memory repertoire. Following standard operating procedures, peripheral blood mononuclear cells were isolated and cryopreserved, while serum was kept at -80 degrees C. The staining relied on CD3-PerCP (BW264/56), CD4-APC (RPA-T4), CD45RO-PE (UCHT1) and CD8-Pacific Orange (3B5) antibodies, and Sytox blue was used to exclude non-viable cells.

This clonotype was sampled from an adult in good health and CMV-seronegative. Sequencing input: memory CD4+ T cells from blood. The receptor chain draws on TRBV7-8 and TRBJ1-5; 10 bases in between match TRBD1. The base sequence is TGTGCCAGCAGCCAGGATGGGACAGGGGATCAGCCCCAGCATTTT. Translated, it reads CASSQDGTGDQPQHF.